The entry below describes one TCR beta chain. This CDR3 is also generated by other DNA sequences in the sample. Naive CD8 cells lacked CD45RO and underwent positive selection for CCR7, leaving out terminally differentiated effector memory CD45RA+ cells. Donors were healthy HIV-negative adults without recent acute infections or vaccinations. These data originate in a study of shared clonotypes between healthy human individuals. The table came from immunoSEQ multiplex PCR; TCRdb's copy has only in-frame clones and leaves some out. Among roughly 590,000 clones listed, just under 97% were seen once. Sequences were obtained from naive CD8+ T cells sorted from blood. The receptor comes from a woman aged 25 to 39 in good health.

DNA of the CDR3: TGTGCCAGCAGTTACGGGGGCACAGATACGCAGTATTTT. Protein sequence: CASSYGGTDTQYF. The rearrangement links TRBV6-5 to TRBJ2-3; D is undetermined. V was pared by 2 bases and J by 1 base, with 4 bases between. The CDR3 is made up of 13 amino acids. The germline CDR1 and CDR2 sequences are MNHEY and SVGAGI.